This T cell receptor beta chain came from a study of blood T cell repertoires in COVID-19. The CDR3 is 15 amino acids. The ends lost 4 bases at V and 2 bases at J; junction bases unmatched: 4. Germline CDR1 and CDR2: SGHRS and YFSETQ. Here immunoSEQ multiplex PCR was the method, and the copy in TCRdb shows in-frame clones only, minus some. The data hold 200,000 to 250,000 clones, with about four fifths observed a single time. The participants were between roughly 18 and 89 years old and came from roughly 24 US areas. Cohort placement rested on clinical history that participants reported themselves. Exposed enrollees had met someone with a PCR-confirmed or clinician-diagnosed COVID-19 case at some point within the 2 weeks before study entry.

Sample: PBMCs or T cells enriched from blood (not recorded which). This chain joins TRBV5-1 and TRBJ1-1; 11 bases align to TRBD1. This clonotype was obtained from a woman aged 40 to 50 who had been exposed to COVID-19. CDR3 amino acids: CASSRGTGGNTEAFF. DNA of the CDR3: TGCGCCAGCAGCCGCGGGACAGGGGGAAACACTGAAGCTTTCTTT. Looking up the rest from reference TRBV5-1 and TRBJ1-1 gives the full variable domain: KAGVTQTPRYLIKTRGQQVTLSCSPISGHRSVSWYQQTPGQGLQFLFEYFSETQRNKGNFPGRFSGRQFSNSRSEMNVSTLELGDSALYLCASSRGTGGNTEAFFGQGTRLTVV.